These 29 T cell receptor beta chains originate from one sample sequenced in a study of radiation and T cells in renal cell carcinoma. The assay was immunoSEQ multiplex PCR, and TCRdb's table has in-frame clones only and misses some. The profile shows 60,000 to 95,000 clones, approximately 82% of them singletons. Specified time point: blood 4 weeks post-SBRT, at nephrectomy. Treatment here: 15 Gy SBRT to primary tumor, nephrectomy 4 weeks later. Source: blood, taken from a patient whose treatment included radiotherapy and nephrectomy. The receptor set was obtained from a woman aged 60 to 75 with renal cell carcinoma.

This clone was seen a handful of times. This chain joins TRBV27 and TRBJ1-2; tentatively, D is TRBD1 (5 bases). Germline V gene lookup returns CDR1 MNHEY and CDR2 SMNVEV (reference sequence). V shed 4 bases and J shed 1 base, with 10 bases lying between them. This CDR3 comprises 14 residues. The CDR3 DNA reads TGTGCCAGCAGTTGGGCAGGGAGTAACTATGGCTACACCTTC. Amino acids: CASSWAGSNYGYTF.

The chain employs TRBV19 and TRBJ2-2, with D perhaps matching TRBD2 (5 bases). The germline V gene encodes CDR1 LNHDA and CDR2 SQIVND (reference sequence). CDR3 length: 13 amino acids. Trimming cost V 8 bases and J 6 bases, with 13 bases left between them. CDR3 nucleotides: TGTGCCAGTGGGAGCAACGCCGCCGGGGAGCTGTTTTTT. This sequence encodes CASGSNAAGELFF.

This chain's CDR3 is CASSLAQETQYF. In DNA, the CDR3 is TGTGCCAGCAGCTTAGCGCAAGAGACCCAGTACTTC. J is TRBJ2-5 and V is TRBV11-2; D not certain. CDR3 length: 12 residues. Looked up from germline, CDR1 is SGHAT and CDR2 is FQNNGV. Trimming took off 1 base at V and 2 bases at J, with 2 bases between the two ends.

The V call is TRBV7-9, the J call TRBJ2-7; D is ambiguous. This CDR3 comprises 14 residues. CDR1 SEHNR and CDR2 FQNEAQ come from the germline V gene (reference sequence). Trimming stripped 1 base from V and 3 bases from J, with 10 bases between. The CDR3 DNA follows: TGTGCCAGCAGCTTAGAAAGGATCAGCTACGAGCAGTACTTC. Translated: CASSLERISYEQYF.

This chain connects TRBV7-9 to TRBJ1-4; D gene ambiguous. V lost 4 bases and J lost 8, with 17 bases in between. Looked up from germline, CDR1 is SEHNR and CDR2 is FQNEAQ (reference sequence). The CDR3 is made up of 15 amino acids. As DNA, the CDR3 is TGTGCCAGCAGCTCGACCCGGGATGCGACGGAAAAACTGTTTTTT. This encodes CASSSTRDATEKLFF.

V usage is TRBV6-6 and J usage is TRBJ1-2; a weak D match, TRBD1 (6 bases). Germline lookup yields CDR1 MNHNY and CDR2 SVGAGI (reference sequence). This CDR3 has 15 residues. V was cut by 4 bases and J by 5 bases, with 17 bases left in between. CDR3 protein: CASSSSSRTEYGYTF. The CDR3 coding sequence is TGTGCCAGCAGTTCCTCCTCCCGGACAGAGTATGGCTACACCTTC.

The DNA of the CDR3 is TGCGCCAGCAGTTGGGACATATCAATCTCTGGAAACACCATATATTTT. Protein sequence: CASSWDISISGNTIYF. This sequence joins TRBV5-1 and TRBJ1-3; possibly TRBD1 for D (6 bases). V lost 5 bases to trimming and J lost 0 bases, with 15 bases between them. The CDR3 loop spans 16 amino acids. Germline CDR1 is SGHRS and CDR2 is YFSETQ.

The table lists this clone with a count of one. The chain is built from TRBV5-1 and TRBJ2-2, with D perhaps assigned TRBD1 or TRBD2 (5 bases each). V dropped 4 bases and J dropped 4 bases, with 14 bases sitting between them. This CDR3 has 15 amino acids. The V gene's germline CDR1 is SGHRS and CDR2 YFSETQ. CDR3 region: CASSQGEAGTGELFF. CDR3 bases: TGCGCCAGCAGCCAGGGTGAGGCGGGCACCGGGGAGCTGTTTTTT.

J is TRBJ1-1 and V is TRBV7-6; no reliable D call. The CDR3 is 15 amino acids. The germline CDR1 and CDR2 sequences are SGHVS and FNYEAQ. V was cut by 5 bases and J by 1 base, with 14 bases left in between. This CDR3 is CASSTANRANTEAFF. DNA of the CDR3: TGTGCCAGCAGCACCGCAAACAGAGCGAACACTGAAGCTTTCTTT.

CDR3 amino acids: CAISGATLTGNTEAFF. CDR3 sequence (DNA): TGTGCCATCAGTGGAGCGACCCTGACAGGGAACACTGAAGCTTTCTTT. The V and J genes are TRBV10-3 and TRBJ1-1, with D perhaps TRBD1 (6 bases). Germline V gives CDR1 ENHRY, CDR2 SYGVKD. Trimming shortened V by 4 bases and J by 1 base, and 16 bases separated the two germline ends. This CDR3 comprises 16 residues.

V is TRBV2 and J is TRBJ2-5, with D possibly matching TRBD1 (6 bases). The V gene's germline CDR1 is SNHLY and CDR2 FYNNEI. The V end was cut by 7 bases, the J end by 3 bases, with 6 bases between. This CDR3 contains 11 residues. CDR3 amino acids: CASNREETQYF. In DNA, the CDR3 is TGTGCCAGCAACAGGGAAGAGACCCAGTACTTC. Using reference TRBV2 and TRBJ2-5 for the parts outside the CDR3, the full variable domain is EPEVTQTPSHQVTQMGQEVILRCVPISNHLYFYWYRQILGQKVEFLVSFYNNEISEKSEIFDDQFSVERPDGSNFTLKIRSTKLEDSAMYFCASNREETQYFGPGTRLLVL.

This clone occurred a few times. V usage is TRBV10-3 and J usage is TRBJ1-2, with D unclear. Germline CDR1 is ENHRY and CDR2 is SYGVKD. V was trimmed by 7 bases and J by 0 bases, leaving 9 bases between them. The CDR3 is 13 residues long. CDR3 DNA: TGTGCCATCACCGGGGAGTCTAACTATGGCTACACCTTC. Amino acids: CAITGESNYGYTF.

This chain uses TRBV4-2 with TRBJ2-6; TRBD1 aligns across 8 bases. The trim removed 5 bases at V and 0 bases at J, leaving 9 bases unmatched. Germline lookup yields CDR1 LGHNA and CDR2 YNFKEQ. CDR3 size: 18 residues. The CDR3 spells CASSLRQGASSGANVLTF. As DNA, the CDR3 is TGTGCCAGCAGCTTGCGCCAGGGGGCGAGCTCTGGGGCCAACGTCCTGACTTTC.

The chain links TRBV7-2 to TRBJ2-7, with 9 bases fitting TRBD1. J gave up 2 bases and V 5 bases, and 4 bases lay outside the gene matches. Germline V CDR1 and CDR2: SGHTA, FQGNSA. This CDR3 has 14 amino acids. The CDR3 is CASSLGQGTYEQYF. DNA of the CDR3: TGTGCCAGCAGCCTGGGACAGGGAACCTACGAGCAGTACTTC.

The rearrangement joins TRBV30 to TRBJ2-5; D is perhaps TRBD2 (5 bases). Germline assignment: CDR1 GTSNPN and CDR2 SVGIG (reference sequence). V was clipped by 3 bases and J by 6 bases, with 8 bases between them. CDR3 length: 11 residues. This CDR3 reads CAWRADQTQYF. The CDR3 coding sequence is TGTGCCTGGAGAGCGGATCAGACCCAGTACTTC.

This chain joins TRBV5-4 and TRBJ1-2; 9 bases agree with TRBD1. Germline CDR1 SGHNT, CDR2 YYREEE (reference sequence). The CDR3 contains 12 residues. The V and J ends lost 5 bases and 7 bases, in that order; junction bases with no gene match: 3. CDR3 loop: CASRQGAGGYTF. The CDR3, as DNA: TGTGCCAGCAGACAGGGGGCGGGTGGCTACACCTTC. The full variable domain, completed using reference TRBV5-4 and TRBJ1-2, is ETGVTQSPTHLIKTRGQQVTLRCSSQSGHNTVSWYQQALGQGPQFIFQYYREEENGRGNFPPRFSGLQFPNYSSELNVNALELDDSALYLCASRQGAGGYTFGSGTRLTVV.

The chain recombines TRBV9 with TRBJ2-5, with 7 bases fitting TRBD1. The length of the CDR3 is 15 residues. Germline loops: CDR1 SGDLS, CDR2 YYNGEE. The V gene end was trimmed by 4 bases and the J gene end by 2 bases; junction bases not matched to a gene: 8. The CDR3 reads CASSQHRGPQETQYF. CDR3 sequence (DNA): TGTGCCAGCAGCCAGCACAGGGGCCCGCAAGAGACCCAGTACTTC.

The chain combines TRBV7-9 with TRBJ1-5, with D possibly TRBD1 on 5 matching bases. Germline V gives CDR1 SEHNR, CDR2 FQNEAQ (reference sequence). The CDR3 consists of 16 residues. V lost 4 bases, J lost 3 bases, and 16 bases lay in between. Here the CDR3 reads CASSSSWDGVNQPQHF. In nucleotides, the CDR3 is TGTGCCAGCAGCTCCTCCTGGGACGGAGTCAATCAGCCCCAGCATTTT.

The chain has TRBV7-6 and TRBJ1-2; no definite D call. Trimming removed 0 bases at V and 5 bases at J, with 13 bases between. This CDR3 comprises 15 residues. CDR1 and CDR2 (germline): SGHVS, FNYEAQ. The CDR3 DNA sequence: TGTGCCAGCAGCTTAGCTATAACAGCCCCTTATGGCTACACCTTC. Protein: CASSLAITAPYGYTF.

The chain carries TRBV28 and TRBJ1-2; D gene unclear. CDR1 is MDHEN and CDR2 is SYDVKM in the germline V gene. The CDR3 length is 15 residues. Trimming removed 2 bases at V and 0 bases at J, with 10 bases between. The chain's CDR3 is CASSLRSAPNYGYTF. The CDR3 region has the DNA TGTGCCAGCAGTTTAAGGTCAGCGCCTAACTATGGCTACACCTTC.

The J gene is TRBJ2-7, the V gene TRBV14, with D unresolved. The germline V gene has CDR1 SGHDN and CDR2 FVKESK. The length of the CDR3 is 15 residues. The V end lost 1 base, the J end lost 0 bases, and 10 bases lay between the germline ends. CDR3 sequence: CASSQVVGSSYEQYF. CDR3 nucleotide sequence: TGTGCCAGCAGCCAAGTAGTAGGATCCTCCTACGAGCAGTACTTC.

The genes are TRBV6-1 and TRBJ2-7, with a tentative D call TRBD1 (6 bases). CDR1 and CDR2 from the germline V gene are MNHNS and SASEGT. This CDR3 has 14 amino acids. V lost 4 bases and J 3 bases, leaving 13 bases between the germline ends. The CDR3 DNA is TGTGCCAGCAGTGGACAGGCTGGGTTCTACGAGCAGTACTTC. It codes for CASSGQAGFYEQYF.

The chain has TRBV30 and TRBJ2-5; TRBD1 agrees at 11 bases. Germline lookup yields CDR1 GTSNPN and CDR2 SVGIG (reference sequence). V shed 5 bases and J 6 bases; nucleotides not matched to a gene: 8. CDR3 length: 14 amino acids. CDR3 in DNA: TGTGCCTGGGATCGGGACAGGGGGACGAAGACCCAGTACTTC. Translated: CAWDRDRGTKTQYF.

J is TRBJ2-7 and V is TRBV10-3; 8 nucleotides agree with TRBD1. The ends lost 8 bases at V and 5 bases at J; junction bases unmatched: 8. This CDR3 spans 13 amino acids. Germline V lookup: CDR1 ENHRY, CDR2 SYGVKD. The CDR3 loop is CAIGGQGANEQYF. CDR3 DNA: TGTGCCATCGGGGGGCAGGGGGCCAACGAGCAGTACTTC.

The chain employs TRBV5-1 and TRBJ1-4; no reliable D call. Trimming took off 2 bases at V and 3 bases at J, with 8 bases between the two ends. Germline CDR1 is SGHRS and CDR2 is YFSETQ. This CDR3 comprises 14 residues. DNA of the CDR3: TGCGCCAGCAGCTTCCCTGGGGCTAATGAAAAACTGTTTTTT. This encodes CASSFPGANEKLFF.

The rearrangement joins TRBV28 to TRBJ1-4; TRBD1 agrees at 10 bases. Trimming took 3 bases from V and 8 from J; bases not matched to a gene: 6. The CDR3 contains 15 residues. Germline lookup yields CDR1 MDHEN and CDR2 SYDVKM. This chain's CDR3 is CASSFVDRGEEKLFF. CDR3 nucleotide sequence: TGTGCCAGCAGTTTTGTGGACAGGGGGGAAGAAAAACTGTTTTTT.

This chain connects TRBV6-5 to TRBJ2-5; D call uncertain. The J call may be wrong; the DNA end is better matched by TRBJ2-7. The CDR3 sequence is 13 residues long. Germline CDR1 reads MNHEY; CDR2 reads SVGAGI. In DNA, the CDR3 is TGTGCCAGCAGTCCGCAGAGCTCCTACGAGCAGTACTTC. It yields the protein CASSPQSSYEQYF.

As DNA, the CDR3 is TGCAGCGTTGATTACAGGCCTAACACTGAAGCTTTCTTT. Its protein is CSVDYRPNTEAFF. This chain joins TRBV29-1 and TRBJ1-1; a possible D gene is TRBD1 (5 bases). V was trimmed by 3 bases and J by 2 bases, leaving 10 bases between them. The V gene's germline CDR1 is SQVTM and CDR2 ANQGSEA. The CDR3 runs to 13 residues.

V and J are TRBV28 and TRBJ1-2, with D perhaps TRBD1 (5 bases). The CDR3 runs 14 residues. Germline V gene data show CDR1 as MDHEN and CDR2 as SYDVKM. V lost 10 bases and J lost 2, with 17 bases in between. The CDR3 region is CATRGPHFNYGYTF. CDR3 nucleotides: TGTGCCACCCGGGGCCCCCATTTCAACTATGGCTACACCTTC.